Below, 20 T cell receptor beta chains from the same sample are listed, as sequenced in a study of shared clonotypes between healthy human individuals. Sequenced by immunoSEQ multiplex PCR; TCRdb stores in-frame clones only, minus some. The data contain about 490,000 clones, approximately 84% of them singletons. The specimen sequenced was PBMCs. These receptors all stem from a woman between 40 and 50 years old in good health. Some clones in this sample may be carry-over from other donors' samples.

V gene TRBV11-2 combines with J gene TRBJ2-7, with D maybe TRBD2 (5 bases). Deletions cut 5 bases from V and 6 bases from J, with 23 bases between. In germline, CDR1 is SGHAT, CDR2 FQNNGV. The CDR3 covers 16 residues. The CDR3 DNA reads TGTGCCAGCAGCCGCAACGAATATTGGGAGAATACCGAGCAGTACTTC. Amino acids: CASSRNEYWENTEQYF.

The gene calls are TRBV7-2 and TRBJ2-5, with D possibly TRBD2 on 5 matching bases. V was pared by 0 bases and J by 4 bases, with 12 bases between. The CDR3 length is 15 residues. Germline-derived CDR1 and CDR2 are SGHTA and FQGNSA. CDR3 sequence: CASSLAGVVGETQYF. CDR3 nucleotides: TGTGCCAGCAGCTTAGCGGGAGTTGTAGGAGAGACCCAGTACTTC.

Worth noting for this clone: One base separates it from a far larger clone, so it is likely a read error. The chain employs TRBV7-3 and TRBJ2-7; TRBD1 aligns across 9 bases. This CDR3 contains 12 residues. Germline CDR1 SGHTA, CDR2 FQGTGA. CDR3 DNA: TGTGTCAGACAGGGGGAGGACTACGAGCAGTACTTC. Protein product: CVRQGEDYEQYF.

The rearrangement links TRBV11-2 to TRBJ2-3; 7 nucleotides match TRBD1. The V gene end was trimmed by 2 bases and the J gene end by 3 bases; junction bases not matched to a gene: 5. This CDR3 is 15 amino acids long. From germline, CDR1 is SGHAT and CDR2 FQNNGV. CDR3 amino acids: CASSLIGTATDTQYF. For the CDR3, the DNA is TGTGCCAGCAGCTTAATAGGGACAGCGACAGATACGCAGTATTTT.

With regard to this clone: Other DNA sequences in this specimen translate into the identical CDR3. The V call is TRBV4-2, the J call TRBJ2-1; the D gene is possibly TRBD1 (5 bases). This CDR3 has 14 amino acids. V was shortened by 0 bases and J by 4 bases, with 7 bases between the two germline ends. The germline CDR1 and CDR2 sequences are LGHNA and YNFKEQ. The CDR3 here is CASSQDQGYNEQFF. Written as DNA, the CDR3 is TGTGCCAGCAGCCAAGATCAGGGTTACAATGAGCAGTTCTTC.

The chain couples TRBV2 to TRBJ2-5; no reliable D call. The CDR3 has 12 residues. CDR1 and CDR2 (germline): SNHLY, FYNNEI. The V end was cut by 7 bases, the J end by 5 bases, with 11 bases between. CDR3: CASTPVQETQYF. CDR3 nucleotides: TGTGCCAGCACGCCAGTTCAGGAGACCCAGTACTTC.

V gene TRBV19 combines with J gene TRBJ1-5, with D maybe TRBD1 (5 bases). CDR1 is LNHDA, CDR2 SQIVND, per germline (reference sequence). This CDR3 spans 20 amino acids. Between the trimmed V and J ends, which lost 6 bases and 3 bases, there was a span of 30 bases. In nucleotides, the CDR3 is TGTGCCAGTAGCCCCGGGACCAACAAGATCGGGAGTCTCTACAATCAGCCCCAGCATTTT. This translates into CASSPGTNKIGSLYNQPQHF.

In regard to this clone: Other DNA sequences from this sample encode an identical CDR3 as well. V is TRBV2 and J is TRBJ2-7; weak D call: TRBD1 (6 bases). CDR3 size: 14 residues. Germline CDR1 and CDR2: SNHLY and FYNNEI. The ends were cut back, 2 bases at V and 1 base at J, with 9 bases in the middle. The CDR3 sequence is CASSEQGSSYEQYF. The CDR3 bases are TGTGCCAGCAGTGAACAGGGGAGTTCCTACGAGCAGTACTTC.

V is TRBV30 and J is TRBJ2-4; D not resolved. V shed 0 bases and J shed 2 bases, with 8 bases lying between them. Germline V gene data show CDR1 as GTSNPN and CDR2 as SVGIG (reference sequence). The CDR3 extends over 14 amino acids. CDR3 sequence (DNA): TGTGCCTGGAGTGTACAATACACCAAAAACATTCAGTACTTC. Encoded protein: CAWSVQYTKNIQYF. The full variable domain, its missing parts supplied by reference TRBV30 and TRBJ2-4, is SQTIHQWPATLVQPVGSPLSLECTVEGTSNPNLYWYRQAAGRGLQLLFYSVGIGQISSEVPQNLSASRPQDRQFILSSKKLLLSDSGFYLCAWSVQYTKNIQYFGAGTRLSVL.

The gene calls are TRBV14 and TRBJ2-2; 9 bases match TRBD2. The CDR3 totals 16 residues. The J segment lost 4 bases and the V segment lost 1 base, leaving 4 bases of the junction unmatched. The germline CDR1 and CDR2 sequences are SGHDN and FVKESK. The CDR3 nucleotides read TGTGCCAGCAGCCAAGCCTGGACTAGCGCCACCGGGGAGCTGTTTTTT. Translating gives CASSQAWTSATGELFF.

This clone has just a few counts. The rearrangement uses TRBV10-3 and TRBJ2-7; 9 positions agree with TRBD2. Losses at the gene ends were 4 bases for V and 7 bases for J; bases not matched to a gene: 8. From germline, CDR1 is ENHRY and CDR2 SYGVKD. This CDR3 has 14 amino acids. The CDR3 is CAISGVAGEKEQYF. CDR3 DNA: TGTGCCATCAGTGGTGTAGCGGGAGAGAAGGAGCAGTACTTC.

A note on this clone: One base separates it from a far larger clone, so it is likely a read error. In DNA form, the CDR3 reads TGCGCCAGCGGCCCCCAGATTAGCAATCAGCCCCAGCATTTT. Translation: CASGPQISNQPQHF. The chain links TRBV4-3 to TRBJ1-5; D gene uncertain. The V end was cut by 8 bases, the J end by 0 bases, with 11 bases between. CDR1 and CDR2 (germline): LGHNA, YSLEER. This CDR3 is built from 14 residues.

The chain combines TRBV4-1 with TRBJ2-1; 15 bases are a match to TRBD2. V shed 5 bases and J 7 bases; nucleotides not matched to a gene: 12. This CDR3 region has 18 residues. CDR1 is MGHRA, CDR2 YSYEKL, per germline. For the CDR3, the DNA is TGCGCCAGCAGCTTTCCGGGACTAGCGGGAGGTGGTGGGAATGAGCAGTTCTTC. Its protein is CASSFPGLAGGGGNEQFF.

This clone has a single count. The V gene is TRBV9, the J gene TRBJ2-1; TRBD2 matches at 7 bases. The CDR3 contains 15 residues. The V and J ends lost 4 bases and 9 bases, in that order; junction bases with no gene match: 13. CDR1 is SGDLS, CDR2 YYNGEE, per germline. The CDR3 sequence is CASSISGAGAFEQFF. CDR3 sequence (DNA): TGTGCCAGCAGCATTTCTGGGGCGGGAGCCTTTGAGCAGTTCTTC. Together with reference TRBV9 and TRBJ2-1, the CDR3 gives the full variable domain: DSGVTQTPKHLITATGQRVTLRCSPRSGDLSVYWYQQSLDQGLQFLIQYYNGEERAKGNILERFSAQQFPDLHSELNLSSLELGDSALYFCASSISGAGAFEQFFGPGTRLTVL.

This clone came up a few times. This probably arose from a read error, given a far larger clone one base away. The chain employs TRBV2 and TRBJ1-5; D not resolved. The CDR3 is 13 residues long. Between the trimmed V and J ends, which lost 6 bases and 0 bases, there was a span of 6 bases. Germline lookup yields CDR1 SNHLY and CDR2 FYNNEI. CDR3 loop: CASSPSSNQPQHF. Written as DNA, the CDR3 is TGTGCCAGCAGCCCTTCTAGCAATCAGCCCCAGCATTTT.

Remarks on this clone: This likely reflects a read error, since a far larger clone is one base away. The same CDR3 also results from other DNA sequences found in this sample. This rearrangement joins TRBV18 to TRBJ2-3, with D tentatively TRBD2 (5 bases). V shed 3 bases and J shed 4 bases, with 8 bases lying between them. CDR3 size: 13 residues. CDR1 is KGHSH and CDR2 is LQKENI in the germline V gene. CDR3 residues: CASSPAGADTQYF. The CDR3 nucleotides read TGTGCCAGCTCACCGGCCGGGGCAGATACGCAGTATTTT.

The chain is built from TRBV9 and TRBJ2-1; 8 nucleotides agree with TRBD2. With 4 bases clipped from V and 4 bases from J, the junction kept 10 bases outside the gene matches. Germline V gene data show CDR1 as SGDLS and CDR2 as YYNGEE. CDR3 length equals 16 residues. CDR3 nucleotide sequence: TGTGCCAGCAGCTTCGCTTCTAGCGGGTCTTACAATGAGCAGTTCTTC. The encoded protein is CASSFASSGSYNEQFF.

The sample holds a few counts of this clone. The chain carries TRBV28 and TRBJ1-3; D is unresolved. V was pared by 5 bases and J by 4 bases, with 9 bases between. Germline CDR1 and CDR2: MDHEN and SYDVKM. This CDR3 has 13 amino acids. CDR3 coding DNA: TGTGCCAGCAGTAGATCGTCGGGAAACACCATATATTTT. Its protein product is CASSRSSGNTIYF.

With regard to this clone: This CDR3 is also generated by other DNA sequences in the sample. The J gene is TRBJ2-7, the V gene TRBV7-3; 9 bases fit TRBD2. The CDR3 runs 14 residues. The V segment lost 3 bases and the J segment 6 bases; nucleotides outside the gene matches: 6. Germline CDR1 and CDR2: SGHTA and FQGTGA. CDR3 protein: CASSLAGGPGEQYF. DNA of the CDR3: TGTGCCAGCAGCTTGGCGGGAGGGCCGGGCGAGCAGTACTTC.

The chain recombines TRBV16 with TRBJ1-2; tentatively, D is TRBD1 (6 bases). V dropped 5 bases and J dropped 5 bases, with 12 bases sitting between them. CDR3 size: 13 residues. Germline V CDR1 and CDR2: KGHSY, FQNENV. Here the CDR3 DNA reads TGTGCCAGCAGCTCGGACAGCCTATATGGCTACACCTTC. Amino acid sequence: CASSSDSLYGYTF.